Each of the 7 T cell receptor beta chains below was sequenced from the same sample in a study of blood T cell repertoires in COVID-19. Here immunoSEQ multiplex PCR was the method, and the copy in TCRdb shows in-frame clones only, minus some. The sample comprises 250,000 or so clones, approximately 82% of which are singletons, and under 2% rests with the top ten. The sample was peripheral blood. Receptors were obtained from a woman at least 80 years old with acute or convalescent COVID-19.

This sequence joins TRBV7-2 and TRBJ2-1; 9 positions match TRBD2. Germline V gives CDR1 SGHTA, CDR2 FQGNSA. Trimming cost V 4 bases and J 10 bases; bases outside gene matches: 8. The CDR3 is 14 amino acids. CDR3 region: CASSYVGLANEQFF. For the CDR3, the DNA is TGTGCCAGCAGCTATGTGGGACTAGCAAACGAGCAGTTCTTC.

The chain carries TRBV15 and TRBJ2-5; no clear D. The CDR3 is made up of 15 amino acids. V was pared by 0 bases and J by 5 bases, with 13 bases between. Germline CDR1 and CDR2: LNHNV and YYDKDF (reference sequence). CDR3 amino acids: CATSRDTSGFETQYF. CDR3 coding DNA: TGTGCCACCAGCAGAGACACGTCGGGTTTCGAGACCCAGTACTTC.

The rearrangement uses TRBV6-5 and TRBJ2-3; 10 bases line up with TRBD2. The CDR3 runs to 15 residues. The trim removed 6 bases at V and 5 bases at J, leaving 8 bases unmatched. CDR1 is MNHEY and CDR2 is SVGAGI in the germline V gene. CDR3: CASRVSGRRGDTQYF. CDR3 in DNA: TGTGCCAGCAGGGTTAGCGGGAGGCGGGGAGATACGCAGTATTTT.

Only a few counts were recorded for this clone. The chain is built from TRBV9 and TRBJ1-4; TRBD1 matches 7 bases. The J segment lost 3 bases and the V segment lost 4 bases, leaving 9 bases of the junction unmatched. Germline V lookup: CDR1 SGDLS, CDR2 YYNGEE. The CDR3 totals 16 residues. The CDR3 nucleotides read TGTGCCAGCAGCAAGACAGGGTTGAGTGCTAATGAAAAACTGTTTTTT. It is translated as CASSKTGLSANEKLFF. The whole variable domain, remainder taken from reference TRBV9 and TRBJ1-4, is DSGVTQTPKHLITATGQRVTLRCSPRSGDLSVYWYQQSLDQGLQFLIQYYNGEERAKGNILERFSAQQFPDLHSELNLSSLELGDSALYFCASSKTGLSANEKLFFGSGTQLSVL.

The chain links TRBV29-1 to TRBJ1-1, with a weak D call TRBD1 (6 bases). There are 12 residues in the CDR3. Per germline, CDR1 SQVTM and CDR2 ANQGSEA. The V and J ends lost 4 bases and 4 bases respectively, with 10 bases between them. CDR3 sequence reads: CSVGRDITEAFF. CDR3 in DNA: TGCAGCGTTGGAAGGGACATCACTGAAGCTTTCTTT.

This rearrangement joins TRBV13 to TRBJ1-1; 8 bases match TRBD1. Trimming removed 5 bases from V and 0 bases from J; junction bases left unmatched: 2. The CDR3 totals 14 residues. From germline, CDR1 is PRHDT and CDR2 FYEKMQ (reference sequence). This CDR3 is CASSKGQVNTEAFF. The CDR3 nucleotides read TGTGCCAGCAGCAAGGGACAGGTGAACACTGAAGCTTTCTTT.

J is TRBJ1-5 and V is TRBV6-2 or TRBV6-3; D not resolved. The CDR3 sequence is 16 residues long. CDR1 MNHEY and CDR2 SVGEGT come from the germline V gene. The V and J ends lost 1 base and 2 bases respectively, with 12 bases between them. The CDR3 coding sequence is TGTGCCAGCAGTTACTATCGGGGTTTGGGCAATCAGCCCCAGCATTTT. Amino acids: CASSYYRGLGNQPQHF.